This T cell receptor beta chain was sequenced for a study of blood T cell repertoires in COVID-19. As for the study in general: The United States, Italy and Spain were the sources of the acute and convalescent COVID-19 samples.

The protocol was immunoSEQ multiplex PCR, while the TCRdb copy is restricted to in-frame clones and leaves out a portion. Found here are about 260,000 clones, approximately 91% of them singletons; the top ten hold roughly 12%. The TCR originated in a woman aged 25 to 39 with COVID-19, enrolled during active disease. The sequencing sample was made of peripheral blood.

As DNA, the CDR3 is TGTGCCAGCAGCTTAACGGGACTAGCGGGAGGAAGGACAGATACGCAGTATTTT. Amino acid sequence: CASSLTGLAGGRTDTQYF. The chain has TRBV7-3 and TRBJ2-3, with TRBD2 matching over 15 bases. There are 18 residues in the CDR3. Germline V gene sequence: CDR1 SGHTA, CDR2 FQGTGA. Trimming at V came to 0 bases and at J to 3 bases, leaving 4 bases not matched to a gene.